The 17 T cell receptor beta chains listed next were all sequenced from one sample in a study of early T cells in non-severe SARS-CoV-2 infection. MiXCR, applied by TCRdb to the 5' RACE reads, yields one record per CDR3 protein. The table shows tens of thousands of distinct CDR3 sequences, with approximately 13% occurring only once. Input material: whole blood. The receptors were sampled from an adult who was a healthcare worker with PCR-confirmed SARS-CoV-2 infection or an uninfected control (not recorded which).

In this sample, this clonotype turned up many times. The gene calls are TRBV11-2 and TRBJ1-1, with a tentative D call TRBD1 (5 bases). The CDR3 length is 16 residues. CDR1 is SGHAT and CDR2 is FQNNGV in the germline V gene. V lost 1 base to trimming and J lost 4 bases, with 16 bases between them. The CDR3 is CASSLVLGESRTEAFF. CDR3 DNA: TGTGCCAGCAGCTTAGTTTTGGGGGAGTCCCGCACTGAAGCTTTCTTT. The full variable domain, rest sourced from reference TRBV11-2 and TRBJ1-1, is EAGVAQSPRYKIIEKRQSVAFWCNPISGHATLYWYQQILGQGPKLLIQFQNNGVVDDSQLPKDRFSAERLKGVDSTLKIQPAKLEDSAVYLCASSLVLGESRTEAFFGQGTRLTVV.

This clonotype was seen at least ten times. The gene calls are TRBV6-5 and TRBJ2-5; D is unclear. Germline assignment: CDR1 MNHEY and CDR2 SVGAGI. The CDR3 spans 13 residues. Deletions cut 6 bases from V and 5 bases from J, with 13 bases between. The CDR3: CASRHPGWETQYF. CDR3 DNA: TGTGCCAGCAGACACCCAGGCTGGGAGACCCAGTACTTC.

This clonotype was seen a few times. The chain couples TRBV27 to TRBJ1-2; TRBD1 aligns across 8 bases. The CDR3 extends over 17 amino acids. Germline values: CDR1 MNHEY, CDR2 SMNVEV (reference sequence). After removal of 6 bases from V and 4 bases from J, the junction contained 16 bases not matched to a gene. CDR3 coding DNA: TGTGCCAGCAGCCCCGAGGACAGGGCCAGTCTAGGCTATGGCTACACCTTC. This translates into CASSPEDRASLGYGYTF.

Many counts were recorded for this clonotype. The chain uses TRBV28 and TRBJ2-3; D is uncertain. The CDR3 covers 18 residues. Germline lookup yields CDR1 MDHEN and CDR2 SYDVKM. V was cut by 3 bases and J by 4 bases, with 23 bases left in between. This CDR3 reads CASSFLLGAALRPDTQYF. CDR3 coding DNA: TGTGCCAGCAGTTTCTTGTTGGGTGCGGCATTACGCCCAGATACGCAGTATTTT.

The table lists this clonotype with a few counts. V gene TRBV5-1 combines with J gene TRBJ2-1; a possible D gene is TRBD2 (5 bases). Between the trimmed V and J ends, which lost 0 bases and 7 bases, there was a span of 11 bases. This CDR3 region has 14 residues. Germline V gene lookup returns CDR1 SGHRS and CDR2 YFSETQ. The CDR3 loop is CASSLDWTSNEQFF. CDR3 nucleotide sequence: TGCGCCAGCAGCTTGGATTGGACTTCTAATGAGCAGTTCTTC.

This clonotype has ten or more counts. The chain recombines TRBV28 with TRBJ2-7; D remains ambiguous. The germline V and J ends were trimmed by 3 bases and 1 base, with 4 bases remaining between them. Germline V lookup: CDR1 MDHEN, CDR2 SYDVKM. This CDR3 region has 12 residues. DNA for the CDR3: TGTGCCAGCAGTTTCGGTTCCTACGAGCAGTACTTC. It specifies CASSFGSYEQYF. Together with reference TRBV28 and TRBJ2-7, the CDR3 gives the full variable domain: DVKVTQSSRYLVKRTGEKVFLECVQDMDHENMFWYRQDPGLGLRLIYFSYDVKMKEKGDIPEGYSVSREKKERFSLILESASTNQTSMYLCASSFGSYEQYFGPGTRLTVT.

This clonotype was seen a single time. This chain joins TRBV29-1 and TRBJ1-2; perhaps TRBD1 as D (5 bases). Germline V lookup: CDR1 SQVTM, CDR2 ANQGSEA. V was trimmed by 4 bases and J by 8 bases, leaving 11 bases between them. The CDR3 is 11 residues long. CDR3 bases: TGCAGCGTTGTCCGGGGGAGAGGCTACACCTTC. Its protein is CSVVRGRGYTF.

This clonotype was picked up a small number of times. V and J are TRBV6-2 or TRBV6-3 and TRBJ2-3; 12 bases align to TRBD2. Trimming cost V 6 bases and J 5 bases; bases outside gene matches: 3. Germline CDR1 and CDR2: MNHEY and SVGEGT. There are 14 residues in the CDR3. The CDR3 DNA reads as TGTGCCAGCAGGCCGGGACTAGCGGGAGATACGCAGTATTTT. Translated: CASRPGLAGDTQYF.

This clonotype was recorded a few times. The chain is built from TRBV5-1 and TRBJ2-7, with TRBD2 matching 11 bases. Germline V gene data show CDR1 as SGHRS and CDR2 as YFSETQ. This CDR3 spans 13 amino acids. Losses at the gene ends were 5 bases for V and 3 bases for J; bases not matched to a gene: 1. The CDR3 DNA is TGCGCCAGCAGACTAGCGGGGGTCTACGAGCAGTACTTC. It codes for CASRLAGVYEQYF.

CDR3 loop: CSVYQGDYGYTF. DNA for the CDR3: TGCAGCGTTTACCAGGGGGACTATGGCTACACCTTC. The chain links TRBV29-1 to TRBJ1-2; 7 nucleotides match TRBD1. The V gene's germline CDR1 is SQVTM and CDR2 ANQGSEA. This CDR3 spans 12 amino acids. V dropped 5 bases and J dropped 3; count of bases not matched to a gene: 3.

This clonotype was seen only a few times. The rearrangement joins TRBV14 to TRBJ1-1; no firm D call. This CDR3 region has 13 residues. Germline loops: CDR1 SGHDN, CDR2 FVKESK. V lost 2 bases and J lost 2, with 6 bases in between. The CDR3 sequence: CASSQQTNTEAFF. DNA of the CDR3: TGTGCCAGCAGCCAACAAACTAACACTGAAGCTTTCTTT. The full variable domain, in which reference TRBV14 and TRBJ1-1 provide the parts outside the CDR3, is EAGVTQFPSHSVIEKGQTVTLRCDPISGHDNLYWYRRVMGKEIKFLLHFVKESKQDESGMPNNRFLAERTGGTYSTLKVQPAELEDSGVYFCASSQQTNTEAFFGQGTRLTVV.

V and J are TRBV7-3 and TRBJ1-3; D ambiguous. From germline, CDR1 is SGHTA and CDR2 FQGTGA. Trimming shortened V by 5 bases and J by 2 bases, and 10 bases separated the two germline ends. This CDR3 comprises 14 residues. CDR3: CASSPGRTGNTIYF. DNA for the CDR3: TGTGCCAGCAGCCCCGGGAGGACTGGAAACACCATATATTTT.

This clonotype was detected many times. The chain uses TRBV4-1 and TRBJ1-4; TRBD1 matches 10 bases. The germline V gene encodes CDR1 MGHRA and CDR2 YSYEKL. The CDR3 runs to 15 residues. The V segment lost 4 bases and the J segment 8 bases; nucleotides outside the gene matches: 7. The CDR3 DNA sequence: TGCGCCAGCAGCCCAATTGGACAGGGGGACGAAAAACTGTTTTTT. Encoded protein: CASSPIGQGDEKLFF.

On this clonotype: A much bigger clone sits one base away, suggesting this may be a read error. This chain connects TRBV12-3 or TRBV12-4 to TRBJ2-1, with D hard to call. The CDR3 runs 15 residues. This CDR3 is CASTPRPDSYKEQFF. DNA of the CDR3: TGTGCCAGCACCCCGCGTCCGGATTCCTACAAAGAGCAGTTCTTC.

This clonotype was observed a few times. J is TRBJ2-7 and V is TRBV28; D uncertain. This CDR3 has 13 amino acids. The V end was cut by 2 bases, the J end by 7 bases, with 12 bases between. Germline V CDR1 and CDR2: MDHEN, SYDVKM. DNA for the CDR3: TGTGCCAGCAGTTTAGTCCCCCGACGGGAGCAGTACTTC. Amino acid sequence: CASSLVPRREQYF.

This CDR3 reads CSTKRGFYEQYF. The DNA of the CDR3 is TGCAGCACGAAAAGGGGATTCTACGAGCAGTACTTC. The rearrangement uses TRBV20-1 and TRBJ2-7; D may be TRBD1 (5 bases). The CDR3 has 12 residues. Looked up from germline, CDR1 is DFQATT and CDR2 is SNEGSKA (reference sequence).

This clonotype was found a few times. The V and J genes are TRBV18 and TRBJ2-2; TRBD1 matches at 7 bases. This CDR3 spans 15 amino acids. The trim removed 6 bases at V and 3 bases at J, leaving 7 bases unmatched. Germline loops: CDR1 KGHSH, CDR2 LQKENI. CDR3 nucleotides: TGTGCCAGCTCCCAACTCCAGGGGGACACCGGGGAGCTGTTTTTT. This codes for CASSQLQGDTGELFF.